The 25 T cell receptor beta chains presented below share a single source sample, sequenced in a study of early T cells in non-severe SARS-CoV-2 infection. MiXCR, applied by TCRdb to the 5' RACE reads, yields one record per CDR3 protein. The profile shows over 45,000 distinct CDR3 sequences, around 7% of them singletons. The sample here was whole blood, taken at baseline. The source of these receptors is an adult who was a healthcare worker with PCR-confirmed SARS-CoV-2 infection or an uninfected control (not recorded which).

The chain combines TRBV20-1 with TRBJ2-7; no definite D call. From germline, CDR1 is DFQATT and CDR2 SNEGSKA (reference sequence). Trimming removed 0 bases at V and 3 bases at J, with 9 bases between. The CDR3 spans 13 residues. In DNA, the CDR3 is TGCAGTGCTAGAGATACCAGGTTCTACGAGCAGTACTTC. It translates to CSARDTRFYEQYF.

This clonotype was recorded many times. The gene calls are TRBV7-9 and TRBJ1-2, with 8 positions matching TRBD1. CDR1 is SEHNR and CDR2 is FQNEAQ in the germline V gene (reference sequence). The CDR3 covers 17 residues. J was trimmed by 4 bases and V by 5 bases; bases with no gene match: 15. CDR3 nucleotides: TGTGCCAGCAGCCCCGACAGGGGACGGGGTCTAGGCTATGGCTACACCTTC. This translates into CASSPDRGRGLGYGYTF.

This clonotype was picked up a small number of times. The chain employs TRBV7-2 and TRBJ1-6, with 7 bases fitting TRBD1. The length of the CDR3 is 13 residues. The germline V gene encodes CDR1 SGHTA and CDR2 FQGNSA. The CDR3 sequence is CAGRGQGGSPLHF. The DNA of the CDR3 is TGTGCTGGAAGAGGGCAGGGGGGTTCACCCCTCCACTTT.

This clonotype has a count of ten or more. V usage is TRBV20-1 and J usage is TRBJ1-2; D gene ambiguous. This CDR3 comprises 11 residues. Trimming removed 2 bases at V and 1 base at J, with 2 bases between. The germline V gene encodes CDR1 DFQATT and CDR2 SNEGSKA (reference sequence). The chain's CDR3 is CSARNNYGYTF. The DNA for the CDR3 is TGCAGTGCTAGAAATAACTATGGCTACACCTTC.

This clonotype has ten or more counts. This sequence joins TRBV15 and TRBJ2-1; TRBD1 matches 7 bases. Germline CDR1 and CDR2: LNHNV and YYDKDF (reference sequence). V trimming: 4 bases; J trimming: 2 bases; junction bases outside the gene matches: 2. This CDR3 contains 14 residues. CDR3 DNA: TGTGCCACCAGCAACGACAGGGCCTACAATGAGCAGTTCTTC. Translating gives CATSNDRAYNEQFF.

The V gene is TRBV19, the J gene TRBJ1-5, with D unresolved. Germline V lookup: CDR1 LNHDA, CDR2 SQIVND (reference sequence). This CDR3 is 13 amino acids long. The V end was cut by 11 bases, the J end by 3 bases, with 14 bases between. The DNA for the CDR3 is TGTGCCGTTAGAGGACCTTTCAATCAGCCCCAGCATTTT. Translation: CAVRGPFNQPQHF. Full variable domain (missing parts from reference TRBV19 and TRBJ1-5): DGGITQSPKYLFRKEGQNVTLSCEQNLNHDAMYWYRQDPGQGLRLIYYSQIVNDFQKGDIAEGYSVSREKKESFPLTVTSAQKNPTAFYLCAVRGPFNQPQHFGDGTRLSIL.

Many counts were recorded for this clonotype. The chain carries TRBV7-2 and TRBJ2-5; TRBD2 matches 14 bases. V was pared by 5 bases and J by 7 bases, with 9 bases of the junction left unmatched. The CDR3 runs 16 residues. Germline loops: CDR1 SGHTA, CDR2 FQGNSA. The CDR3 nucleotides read TGTGCCAGCAGCCCGCCGACTAGCGGGGGGGCAGGGACCCAGTACTTC. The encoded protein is CASSPPTSGGAGTQYF.

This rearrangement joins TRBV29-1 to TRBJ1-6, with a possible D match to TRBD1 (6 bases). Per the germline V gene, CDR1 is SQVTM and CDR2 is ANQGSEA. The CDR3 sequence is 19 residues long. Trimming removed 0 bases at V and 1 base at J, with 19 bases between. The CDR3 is CSVEDRPGGGTSYNSPLHF. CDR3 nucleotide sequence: TGCAGCGTTGAAGATAGACCGGGGGGCGGTACGTCCTATAATTCACCCCTCCACTTT.

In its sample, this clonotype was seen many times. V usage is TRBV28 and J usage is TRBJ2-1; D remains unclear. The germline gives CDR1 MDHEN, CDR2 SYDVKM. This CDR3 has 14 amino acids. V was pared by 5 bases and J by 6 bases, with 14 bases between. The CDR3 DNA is TGTGCCAGCAGTCCGCTCGGCACCCTCAATGAGCAGTTCTTC. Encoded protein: CASSPLGTLNEQFF.

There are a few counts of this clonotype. CDR3 sequence reads: CASSPQQSQYF. CDR3 sequence (DNA): TGTGCCAGCAGTCCCCAACAGTCGCAGTATTTT. This sequence joins TRBV12-3 or TRBV12-4 and TRBJ2-3; D not resolved. Trimming took 5 bases from V and 10 from J, leaving 10 bases between them. The CDR3 is 11 amino acids.

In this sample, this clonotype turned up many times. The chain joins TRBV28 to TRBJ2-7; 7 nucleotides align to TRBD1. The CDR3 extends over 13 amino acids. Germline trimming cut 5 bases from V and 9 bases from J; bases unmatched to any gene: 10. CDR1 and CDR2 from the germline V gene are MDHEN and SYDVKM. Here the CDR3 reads CASSEGQTRGQYF. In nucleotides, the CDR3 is TGTGCCAGCAGTGAGGGACAGACAAGGGGGCAGTACTTC.

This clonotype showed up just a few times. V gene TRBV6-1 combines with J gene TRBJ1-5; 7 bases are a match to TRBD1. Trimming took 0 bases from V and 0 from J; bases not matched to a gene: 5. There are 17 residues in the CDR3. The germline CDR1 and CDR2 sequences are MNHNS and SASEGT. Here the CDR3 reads CASSEALTGYSNQPQHF. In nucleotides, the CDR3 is TGTGCCAGCAGTGAAGCGTTGACAGGGTATAGCAATCAGCCCCAGCATTTT.

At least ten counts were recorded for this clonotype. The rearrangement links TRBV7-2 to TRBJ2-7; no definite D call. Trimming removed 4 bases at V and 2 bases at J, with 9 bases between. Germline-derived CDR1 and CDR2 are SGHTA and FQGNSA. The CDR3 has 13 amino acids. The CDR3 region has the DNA TGTGCCAGCAGCTCCATTAACCCCTACGAGCAGTACTTC. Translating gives CASSSINPYEQYF.

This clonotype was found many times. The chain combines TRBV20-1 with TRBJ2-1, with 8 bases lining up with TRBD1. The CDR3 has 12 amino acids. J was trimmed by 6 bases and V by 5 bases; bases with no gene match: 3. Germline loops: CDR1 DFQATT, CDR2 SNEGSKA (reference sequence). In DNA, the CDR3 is TGCAGTGCTCGGGACAGGCGCAATGAGCAGTTCTTC. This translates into CSARDRRNEQFF.

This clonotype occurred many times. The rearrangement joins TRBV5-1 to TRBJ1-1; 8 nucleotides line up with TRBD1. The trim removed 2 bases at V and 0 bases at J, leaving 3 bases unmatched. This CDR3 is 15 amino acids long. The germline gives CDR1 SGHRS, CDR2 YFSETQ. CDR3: CASSFGQGLNTEAFF. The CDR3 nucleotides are TGCGCCAGCAGCTTCGGACAGGGATTGAACACTGAAGCTTTCTTT.

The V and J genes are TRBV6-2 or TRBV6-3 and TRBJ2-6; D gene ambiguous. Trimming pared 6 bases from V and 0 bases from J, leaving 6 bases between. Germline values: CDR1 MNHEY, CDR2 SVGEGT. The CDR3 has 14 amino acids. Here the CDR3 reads CASSATSGANVLTF. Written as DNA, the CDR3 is TGTGCCAGCAGCGCGACCTCTGGGGCCAACGTCCTGACTTTC.

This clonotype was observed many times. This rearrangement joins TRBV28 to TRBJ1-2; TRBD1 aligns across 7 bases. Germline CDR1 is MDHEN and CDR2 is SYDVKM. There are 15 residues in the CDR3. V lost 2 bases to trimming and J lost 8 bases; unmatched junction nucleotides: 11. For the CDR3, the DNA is TGTGCCAGCAGTTTACCCGGACAGGTGGGCAACGGCTACACCTTC. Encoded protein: CASSLPGQVGNGYTF.

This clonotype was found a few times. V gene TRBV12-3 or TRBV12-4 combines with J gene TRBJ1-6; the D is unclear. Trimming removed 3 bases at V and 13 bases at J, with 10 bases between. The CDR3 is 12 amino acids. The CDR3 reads CASSFASAPLHF. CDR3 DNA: TGTGCCAGCAGTTTCGCCAGCGCCCCCCTCCACTTT.

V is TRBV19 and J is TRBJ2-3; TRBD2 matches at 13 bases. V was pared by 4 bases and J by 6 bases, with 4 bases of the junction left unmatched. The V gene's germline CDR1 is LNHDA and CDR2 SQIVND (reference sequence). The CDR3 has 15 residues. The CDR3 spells CASSRGLAGTDTQYF. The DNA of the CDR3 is TGTGCCAGTAGTAGGGGACTAGCGGGGACCGATACGCAGTATTTT.

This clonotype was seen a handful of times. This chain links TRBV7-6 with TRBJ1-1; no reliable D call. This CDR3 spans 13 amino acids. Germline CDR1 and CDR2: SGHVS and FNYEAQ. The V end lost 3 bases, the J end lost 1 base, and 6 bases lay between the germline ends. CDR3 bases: TGTGCCAGCAGCTTCGACGCGAACACTGAAGCTTTCTTT. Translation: CASSFDANTEAFF. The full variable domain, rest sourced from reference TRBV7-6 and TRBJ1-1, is GAGVSQSPRYKVTKRGQDVALRCDPISGHVSLYWYRQALGQGPEFLTYFNYEAQQDKSGLPNDRFSAERPEGSISTLTIQRTEQRDSAMYRCASSFDANTEAFFGQGTRLTVV.

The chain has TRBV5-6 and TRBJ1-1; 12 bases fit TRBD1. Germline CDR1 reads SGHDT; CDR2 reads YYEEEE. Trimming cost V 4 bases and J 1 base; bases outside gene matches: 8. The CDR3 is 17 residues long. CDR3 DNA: TGTGCCAGCAGCCGGGACAGGGGGCTTTACACGAACACTGAAGCTTTCTTT. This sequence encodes CASSRDRGLYTNTEAFF.

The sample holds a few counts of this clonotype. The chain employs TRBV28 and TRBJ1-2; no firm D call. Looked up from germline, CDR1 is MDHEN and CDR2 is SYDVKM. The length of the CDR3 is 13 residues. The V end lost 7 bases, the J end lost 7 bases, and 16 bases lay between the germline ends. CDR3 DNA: TGTGCCAGCACCGCATTAGACATACCTGGCTACACCTTC. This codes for CASTALDIPGYTF.

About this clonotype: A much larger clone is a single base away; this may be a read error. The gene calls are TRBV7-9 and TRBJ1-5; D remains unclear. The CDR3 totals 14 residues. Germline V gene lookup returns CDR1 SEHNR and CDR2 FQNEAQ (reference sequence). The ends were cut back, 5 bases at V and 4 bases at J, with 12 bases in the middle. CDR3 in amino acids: CASSTTNGNQPQHF. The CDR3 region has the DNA TGTGCCAGCAGCACCACAAACGGTAATCAGCCCCAGCATTTT.

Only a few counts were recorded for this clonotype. For the CDR3, the DNA is TGTGCCAGCAGCGTAGGACAAGAGACCCAGTACTTC. As protein: CASSVGQETQYF. The chain is built from TRBV9 and TRBJ2-5; D is ambiguous. V gave up 0 bases and J gave up 2 bases, with 2 bases separating them. In germline, CDR1 is SGDLS, CDR2 YYNGEE. The CDR3 is made up of 12 amino acids.

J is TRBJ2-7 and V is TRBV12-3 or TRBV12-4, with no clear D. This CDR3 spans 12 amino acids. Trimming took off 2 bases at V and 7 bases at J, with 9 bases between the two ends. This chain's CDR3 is CASSLLSEEQYF. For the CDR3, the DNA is TGTGCCAGCAGTTTATTGTCTGAAGAGCAGTACTTC.